The text below deals with one TCR beta chain. RNA was extracted with the RNeasy kit, and a quantity of 0.5 to 1 ug was reverse transcribed using random hexamers. The amplification used immunoSEQ multiplex PCR on TCR beta CDR3; it spanned 54 Vbeta and 13 Jbeta. TCRdb reprocessed the immunoSEQ multiplex PCR reads via MiXCR and lists one record per CDR3 protein. The table records 150,000 to 200,000 distinct CDR3 sequences, under 95% of them present only once. This sample was taken from a study of CD8 T cells in Susac syndrome. The CDR3 is made up of 13 amino acids. V was shortened by 2 bases and J by 6 bases, with 7 bases between the two germline ends. TCR beta was sequenced from blood CD8+ and CD4+ T cells. The multiple sclerosis controls were treatment-naive patients affected by stable or active relapsing-remitting disease. TEMRA cells underwent FACS enrichment and CD8+ and CD4+ T cells underwent negative isolation.

This TCR was sampled from a human donor with multiple sclerosis. The V call is TRBV12-3 or TRBV12-4, the J call TRBJ2-2; no clear D. The sequenced sample was CD4+ T cells from PBMCs. CDR3 nucleotide sequence: TGTGCCAGCAGTTTACGGACCGCCGGGGAGCTGTTTTTT. Translating it yields CASSLRTAGELFF.